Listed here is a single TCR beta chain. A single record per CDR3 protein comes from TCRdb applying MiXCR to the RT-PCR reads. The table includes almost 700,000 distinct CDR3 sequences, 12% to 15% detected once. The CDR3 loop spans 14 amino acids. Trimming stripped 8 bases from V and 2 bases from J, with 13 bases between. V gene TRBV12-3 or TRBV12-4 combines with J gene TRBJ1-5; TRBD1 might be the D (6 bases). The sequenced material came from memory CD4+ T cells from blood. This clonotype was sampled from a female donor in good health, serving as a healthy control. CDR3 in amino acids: CASGLSGGNQPQHF. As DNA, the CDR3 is TGTGCCAGCGGGCTGTCAGGGGGCAATCAGCCCCAGCATTTT.